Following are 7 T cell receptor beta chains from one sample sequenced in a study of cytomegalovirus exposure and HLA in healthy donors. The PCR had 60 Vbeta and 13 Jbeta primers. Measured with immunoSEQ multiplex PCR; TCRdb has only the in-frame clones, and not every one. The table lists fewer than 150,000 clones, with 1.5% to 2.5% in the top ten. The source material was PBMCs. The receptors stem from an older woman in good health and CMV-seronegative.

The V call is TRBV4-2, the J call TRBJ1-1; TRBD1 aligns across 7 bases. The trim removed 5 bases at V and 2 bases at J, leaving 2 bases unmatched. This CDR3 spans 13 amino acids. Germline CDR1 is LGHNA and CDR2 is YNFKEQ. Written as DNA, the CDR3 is TGTGCCAGCAGCGGAGGGGGCAACACTGAAGCTTTCTTT. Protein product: CASSGGGNTEAFF.

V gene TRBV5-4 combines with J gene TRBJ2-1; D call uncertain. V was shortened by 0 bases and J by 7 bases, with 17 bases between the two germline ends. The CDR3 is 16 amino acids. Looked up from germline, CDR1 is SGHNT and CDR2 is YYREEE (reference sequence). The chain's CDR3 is CASSLGRPGVINEQFF. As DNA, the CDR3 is TGTGCCAGCAGCTTGGGGCGCCCAGGTGTGATAAATGAGCAGTTCTTC.

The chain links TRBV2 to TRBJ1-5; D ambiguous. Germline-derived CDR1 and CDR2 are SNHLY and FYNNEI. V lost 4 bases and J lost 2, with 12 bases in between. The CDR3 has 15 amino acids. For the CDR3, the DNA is TGTGCCAGCAGTGCTGTGTCACGGGGCAATCAGCCCCAGCATTTT. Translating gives CASSAVSRGNQPQHF.

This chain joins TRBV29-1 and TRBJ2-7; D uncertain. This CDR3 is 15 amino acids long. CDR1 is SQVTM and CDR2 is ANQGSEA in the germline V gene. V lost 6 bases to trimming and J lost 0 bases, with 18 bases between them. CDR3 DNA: TGCAGCGTCTCTATGACTGTGTTTAGCTCCTACGAGCAGTACTTC. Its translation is CSVSMTVFSSYEQYF.

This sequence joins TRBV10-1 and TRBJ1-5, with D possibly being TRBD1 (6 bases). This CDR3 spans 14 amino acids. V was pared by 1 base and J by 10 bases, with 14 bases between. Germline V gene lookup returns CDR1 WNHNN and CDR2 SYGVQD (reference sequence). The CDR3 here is CASSECRDTCPQHF. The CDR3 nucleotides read TGCGCCAGCAGTGAGTGCCGGGACACCTGCCCCCAGCATTTT.

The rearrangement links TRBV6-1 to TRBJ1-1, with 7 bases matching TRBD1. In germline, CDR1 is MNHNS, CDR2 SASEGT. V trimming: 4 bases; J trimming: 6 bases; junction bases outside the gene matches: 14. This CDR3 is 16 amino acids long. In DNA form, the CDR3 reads TGTGCCAGCAGTGCAAACGGGAGACGGACAGGATCTGAAGCTTTCTTT. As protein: CASSANGRRTGSEAFF.

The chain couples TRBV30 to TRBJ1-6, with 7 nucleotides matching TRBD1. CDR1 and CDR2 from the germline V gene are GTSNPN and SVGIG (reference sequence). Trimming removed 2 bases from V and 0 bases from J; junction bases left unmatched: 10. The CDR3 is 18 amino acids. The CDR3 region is CAWSKIGTVSSYNSPLHF. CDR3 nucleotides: TGTGCCTGGAGTAAAATTGGGACAGTCAGCTCCTATAATTCACCCCTCCACTTT.